Sequencing of this T cell receptor (beta chain) was carried out in a study of beta chain features in type 1 diabetes. The study, taken as a whole, reports: Across all four CD4+ subsets, people with type 1 diabetes showed modestly shorter TCRB CDR3s. Whether HLA type influences TCRB rearrangement remained unresolved here.

Expressed TCRB transcripts were sequenced because the entire RNA isolate underwent reverse transcription. Using immunoSEQ multiplex PCR, the repertoire was profiled, and TCRdb retains in-frame clones only, with some absent. The sample holds about 660,000 clones, more than 12% seen once. The authors sorted CD4+ naive, central memory, regulatory and stem cell-like memory cells via CD45RO/CCR7/CD25/CD127/CD95/CD27. Of note for this clone: Its antigen remains unidentified. An end of the junction differs from the germline gene, which may be a read error.

The length of the CDR3 is 13 residues. In germline, CDR1 is SGHTA, CDR2 FQGNSA. The genes are TRBV7-2 and TRBJ2-1; no clear D gene. This TCR derives from a man in his late teens or twenties with type 1 diabetes. The sequencing sample was made of naive CD4+ T cells from blood. DNA of the CDR3: TGTGCCAGCAGCATAGCCACCGGCAATGAGCAGTTCTTC. Protein: CASSIATGNEQFF.